Listed here are 13 T cell receptor beta chains from one sample, sequenced in a study of blood T cell repertoires in COVID-19. Here immunoSEQ multiplex PCR was the method, and the copy in TCRdb shows in-frame clones only, minus some. The data show fewer than 250,000 clones, 84% seen once. Input material: peripheral blood. These receptor sequences come from a human donor in a cohort sampled during active COVID-19.

In its sample, this clone was seen once. CDR3 coding DNA: TGTGCCAGCACCACAGTGGATCAGCCCCAGCATTTT. Its protein is CASTTVDQPQHF. The rearrangement links TRBV21-1 to TRBJ1-5; no DNA check was done on the table's D call, TRBD1. TRBV21-1 is a documented pseudogene. The CDR3 totals 12 residues.

This sequence joins TRBV5-1 and TRBJ1-5, with 7 positions matching TRBD1. Unmatched junction bases numbered 0, after V lost 0 bases and J lost 0 bases. The germline CDR1 and CDR2 sequences are SGHRS and YFSETQ. CDR3 length equals 15 residues. The CDR3 region is CASSLGTGSNQPQHF. The CDR3 DNA follows: TGCGCCAGCAGCTTGGGGACAGGTAGCAATCAGCCCCAGCATTTT.

This clone was counted only a few times. The CDR3 loop reads CASSASSWSVPYF. The CDR3, as DNA: TGTGCCAGCAGCGCTTCTAGTTGGTCGGTGCCGTACTTC. V is TRBV9 and J is TRBJ2-5, with D hard to call. Germline-derived CDR1 and CDR2 are SGDLS and YYNGEE. The CDR3 spans 13 residues. Trimming took off 3 bases at V and 13 bases at J, with 19 bases between the two ends.

V usage is TRBV5-1 and J usage is TRBJ1-1; D might be TRBD1 (6 bases). The germline V gene has CDR1 SGHRS and CDR2 YFSETQ. Trimming left V 4 bases short and J 1 base short, with 11 bases between. There are 14 residues in the CDR3. CDR3 sequence: CASSQQGWNTEAFF. Here the CDR3 DNA reads TGCGCCAGCAGCCAACAGGGATGGAACACTGAAGCTTTCTTT. Based on the CDR3 plus reference TRBV5-1 and TRBJ1-1, the full variable domain is KAGVTQTPRYLIKTRGQQVTLSCSPISGHRSVSWYQQTPGQGLQFLFEYFSETQRNKGNFPGRFSGRQFSNSRSEMNVSTLELGDSALYLCASSQQGWNTEAFFGQGTRLTVV.

This chain links TRBV5-1 with TRBJ2-3; a weak D match, TRBD1 (7 bases). The germline CDR1 and CDR2 sequences are SGHRS and YFSETQ. Trimming cost V 0 bases and J 7 bases, with 18 bases left between them. The length of the CDR3 is 16 residues. CDR3 loop: CASSLAGNRGGNTQYF. CDR3 nucleotides: TGCGCCAGCAGCTTGGCTGGTAACAGGGGAGGAAATACGCAGTATTTT. The full variable domain, completed using reference TRBV5-1 and TRBJ2-3, is KAGVTQTPRYLIKTRGQQVTLSCSPISGHRSVSWYQQTPGQGLQFLFEYFSETQRNKGNFPGRFSGRQFSNSRSEMNVSTLELGDSALYLCASSLAGNRGGNTQYFGPGTRLTVL.

CDR3 in DNA: TGTGCCAGCAGCCGACAGCCTACTAATGAAAAACTGTTTTTT. Translated: CASSRQPTNEKLFF. The V and J genes are TRBV11-2 and TRBJ1-4; D perhaps matches TRBD1 (5 bases). Trimming cost V 5 bases and J 2 bases, with 9 bases left between them. The length of the CDR3 is 14 residues. From germline, CDR1 is SGHAT and CDR2 FQNNGV.

The chain recombines TRBV6-5 with TRBJ1-5; 7 positions match TRBD1. Trimming removed 6 bases from V and 5 bases from J; junction bases left unmatched: 4. CDR1 MNHEY and CDR2 SVGAGI come from the germline V gene. The CDR3 spans 13 residues. The DNA for the CDR3 is TGTGCCAGCAGCGAGACAGGGCATCAGCCCCAGCATTTT. Translation: CASSETGHQPQHF.

The chain recombines TRBV27 with TRBJ2-7, with 8 positions matching TRBD1. Trimming removed 5 bases from V and 5 bases from J; junction bases left unmatched: 11. The V gene's germline CDR1 is MNHEY and CDR2 SMNVEV (reference sequence). This CDR3 spans 15 amino acids. CDR3 DNA: TGTGCCAGCAGTCTAGTGGGGACAGGAATCCACGAGCAGTACTTC. Translated, it gives CASSLVGTGIHEQYF.

This clone was counted a few times. This chain connects TRBV6-5 to TRBJ2-1; 11 bases align to TRBD2. Trimming cost V 5 bases and J 7 bases; bases outside gene matches: 4. Germline V gives CDR1 MNHEY, CDR2 SVGAGI. CDR3 length: 14 residues. The DNA for the CDR3 is TGTGCCAGCAGTCTAGCGGGGGGCAGAAATGAGCAGTTCTTC. Protein product: CASSLAGGRNEQFF.

The V gene is TRBV11-3, the J gene TRBJ2-1, with 9 bases identical to TRBD1. After removal of 6 bases from V and 7 bases from J, the junction contained 10 bases not matched to a gene. The CDR3 totals 15 residues. The germline CDR1 and CDR2 sequences are SGHNT and YENEEA. CDR3 residues: CASSSPGQGLNEQFF. Here the CDR3 DNA reads TGTGCCAGCAGTTCGCCGGGACAGGGCTTGAATGAGCAGTTCTTC.

The J gene is TRBJ2-6, the V gene TRBV23-1, with D possibly being TRBD1 (6 bases). TRBV23-1 is given ORF status, its function remaining uncertain. The V and J ends lost 1 base and 4 bases respectively, with 8 bases between them. The CDR3 sequence is 15 residues long. CDR3 region: CASSQYRAGANVLTF. In DNA, the CDR3 is TGCGCCAGCAGTCAATACAGGGCAGGGGCCAACGTCCTGACTTTC.

The rearrangement joins TRBV5-1 to TRBJ1-4; D gene unclear. With 2 bases removed from V and 1 base from J, the gap between germline ends came to 12 bases. The CDR3 covers 16 residues. Germline V gene data show CDR1 as SGHRS and CDR2 as YFSETQ. The CDR3, as DNA: TGCGCCAGCAGCTTTAATCTTCCGGGAACTAATGAAAAACTGTTTTTT. This gives the protein CASSFNLPGTNEKLFF. Combining the CDR3 with reference TRBV5-1 and TRBJ1-4 gives the whole variable domain KAGVTQTPRYLIKTRGQQVTLSCSPISGHRSVSWYQQTPGQGLQFLFEYFSETQRNKGNFPGRFSGRQFSNSRSEMNVSTLELGDSALYLCASSFNLPGTNEKLFFGSGTQLSVL.

The V gene is TRBV25-1, the J gene TRBJ1-5; TRBD1 is a possible D gene (5 bases). The CDR3 consists of 14 residues. The V gene's germline CDR1 is MGHDK and CDR2 SYGVNS. V lost 0 bases to trimming and J lost 7 bases, with 10 bases between them. The DNA for the CDR3 is TGTGCCAGCAGTGAATATCGGGGGGAGCAGCCCCAGCATTTT. Translation gives CASSEYRGEQPQHF. The full variable domain, in which reference TRBV25-1 and TRBJ1-5 provide the parts outside the CDR3, is EADIYQTPRYLVIGTGKKITLECSQTMGHDKMYWYQQDPGMELHLIHYSYGVNSTEKGDLSSESTVSRIRTEHFPLTLESARPSHTSQYLCASSEYRGEQPQHFGDGTRLSIL.